The sequence of this T cell receptor beta chain was determined in a study of blood T cells in healthy people across ages. Study-level results: Naive CD4+ cell counts and diversity both ran higher in long-lived than in aged donors. Expanded clonotype shifts may have been confounded, as the donors had an unknown CMV status.

Extraction of total RNA produced a minimum of 6 micrograms from each sample. This CDR3 comprises 14 residues. Germline V CDR1 and CDR2: SGHRS, YFSETQ. Trimming cost V 1 base and J 4 bases, with 12 bases left between them. In its sample, this clonotype was seen many times. Its antigen is still unknown. A sample-barcoded 5' primer and a J-beta primer mix were used in a second PCR of roughly 7 to 11 cycles. The template-switch adaptor, which had 12 random nucleotides, put a tag on each cDNA molecule. TCRdb re-analysed the 5' RACE reads in MiXCR, keeping a single row per CDR3 protein. The table records under 2 million distinct CDR3 sequences, about 35% of them present only once.

The V call is TRBV5-1, the J call TRBJ2-7; D gene uncertain. The source of this sequence is a woman aged 25 to 39 in good health. Source material: blood. CDR3 nucleotides: TGCGCCAGCAGCTTGATATCCTCCCAGTACGAGCAGTACTTC. Protein product: CASSLISSQYEQYF.